The 22 T cell receptor beta chains listed next were all sequenced from one sample in a study of tumor and adjacent non-tumor tissue in lung cancer (dated by TCRdb to the late 2010s). The library was obtained by multiplex PCR. The sequencer was an Illumina HiSeq 2500. Following protocols modified from ARM-PCR, the researchers constructed TCRbeta libraries through three rounds of nested PCR with primers (Table S4). TCRdb itself trimmed the public reads at Q25 with fastp, ran MiXCR and retained productive beta chains. Entries that share a CDR3 protein sequence are merged under the most common genes and DNA. Counted in this sample were approximately 79,000 distinct CDR3 sequences; 72% of them appeared once. The ten largest account for about a tenth of the sample. RNA was isolated from bulk, unsorted tissue, and RNA quality was assessed with a NanoDrop ND-1000 and an Agilent 2100. The sample consisted of lung tumor tissue. These receptors originate from a woman aged 40 to 50 with non-small cell lung cancer.

The chain combines TRBV13 with TRBJ2-3; D may be TRBD2 (6 bases). V lost 9 bases to trimming and J lost 5 bases, with 18 bases between them. Germline CDR1 and CDR2: PRHDT and FYEKMQ (reference sequence). The CDR3 runs 14 residues. The CDR3 nucleotides read TGTGCCAGTACCAACCGGAGGGGTCGAGATACGCAGTATTTT. Protein product: CASTNRRGRDTQYF.

As to this clonotype: The conserved final phenylalanine or tryptophan is absent from the CDR3, which likely points to a read error. The chain recombines TRBV11-2 with TRBJ2-3; D is undetermined. Germline lookup yields CDR1 SGHAT and CDR2 FQNNGV. There are 14 residues in the CDR3. Trimming pared 8 bases from V and 5 bases from J, leaving 17 bases between. The CDR3: CASCPLSAVDTQYL. In DNA, the CDR3 is TGTGCCAGCTGCCCTCTAAGCGCGGTAGATACGCAGTATTTA.

Remarks on this clonotype: Germline is not matched at one junction end, which may reflect a read error. The rearrangement joins TRBV20-1 to TRBJ2-7, with 8 bases fitting TRBD2. The CDR3 loop spans 14 amino acids. CDR1 DFQATT and CDR2 SNEGSKA come from the germline V gene (reference sequence). CDR3 residues: CSAHPIAGRYDQYF. The CDR3, as DNA: TGCAGCGCCCACCCTATAGCGGGACGATACGATCAGTACTTC.

On this clonotype: Since a much larger clone is just one base distant, this may be a read error. This chain connects TRBV13 to TRBJ2-3, with 8 bases fitting TRBD2. This CDR3 comprises 15 residues. CDR1 and CDR2 from the germline V gene are PRHDT and FYEKMQ (reference sequence). The CDR3 sequence is CTSREAGVSTDTQYF. The CDR3 DNA sequence: TGTACCAGCAGGGAAGCGGGAGTTAGCACAGATACGCAGTATTTT.

This chain connects TRBV28 to TRBJ1-6; 7 bases are a match to TRBD1. The CDR3 covers 13 residues. The germline gives CDR1 MDHEN, CDR2 SYDVKM. The V segment lost 3 bases and the J segment 17 bases; nucleotides outside the gene matches: 10. DNA of the CDR3: TGTGCCAGCAGTTTTGCCGGACAGGCCTCGTTCCACTTT. Protein sequence: CASSFAGQASFHF.

About this clonotype: As the CDR3 is not closed by the conserved phenylalanine or tryptophan, this likely results from a read error. V usage is TRBV5-5 and J usage is TRBJ1-1; no firm D call. The CDR3 has 12 residues. Germline V gene data show CDR1 as SGHKS and CDR2 as YYEKEE (reference sequence). In DNA, the CDR3 is TGTGTGATCAGGCGGTCGAACACTGAAGCTTTCTCT. Translating it yields CVIRRSNTEAFS.

V usage is TRBV11-2 and J usage is TRBJ2-7; D gene ambiguous. This CDR3 has 12 residues. V was cut by 9 bases and J by 9 bases, with 18 bases left in between. In germline, CDR1 is SGHAT, CDR2 FQNNGV. Here the CDR3 reads CASSRGEHVQYF. The CDR3 region has the DNA TGTGCCAGTAGCCGTGGGGAACATGTGCAGTACTTC.

This clonotype came up many times. This chain uses TRBV6-6 with TRBJ2-1; TRBD2 matches 10 bases. After removal of 8 bases from V and 6 bases from J, the junction contained 13 bases not matched to a gene. Germline CDR1 and CDR2: MNHNY and SVGAGI (reference sequence). This CDR3 is built from 16 residues. The CDR3 region is CASYYGSSGGSNEQFF. The CDR3 DNA is TGTGCCAGCTATTATGGTTCTAGCGGGGGTTCCAATGAGCAGTTCTTC.

V usage is TRBV29-1 and J usage is TRBJ2-6; D might be TRBD1 (5 bases). Trimming took off 4 bases at V and 6 bases at J, with 16 bases between the two ends. Germline CDR1 and CDR2: SQVTM and ANQGSEA. This CDR3 spans 15 amino acids. The CDR3 loop is CSVAQVLTVANVLTF. As DNA, the CDR3 is TGCAGCGTTGCACAGGTGCTGACTGTGGCCAACGTCCTGACTTTC.

This clonotype was detected only a few times. A much larger clone differs from this one at a single base, so this may be a read error. The chain combines TRBV6-1 with TRBJ2-2; D is uncertain. The germline CDR1 and CDR2 sequences are MNHNS and SASEGT. The CDR3 loop spans 14 amino acids. The CDR3 DNA sequence: TGTGCCAGCAGTGCCTACAAGAACATCGGGGAGCTGTTTTTT. This translates into CASSAYKNIGELFF.

The chain combines TRBV11-2 with TRBJ1-5; a possible D gene is TRBD1 (6 bases). In germline, CDR1 is SGHAT, CDR2 FQNNGV. The CDR3 is 20 amino acids. Trimming removed 3 bases from V and 6 bases from J, with 30 bases in between. The CDR3 DNA sequence: TGTGCCAGCAGCTTCCATCATCCCGGACAGTTCCCATTTCTTGGTCAGCCCCAGCATTTT. Protein product: CASSFHHPGQFPFLGQPQHF.

J is TRBJ2-3 and V is TRBV10-3; no reliable D call. The CDR3 contains 14 residues. The V gene's germline CDR1 is ENHRY and CDR2 SYGVKD. V was cut by 7 bases and J by 0 bases, with 11 bases left in between. The CDR3 reads CAITKNSSTDTQYF. CDR3 sequence (DNA): TGTGCCATCACTAAGAATAGCAGCACAGATACGCAGTATTTT.

Comments on this clonotype: This CDR3 is missing its conserved last phenylalanine or tryptophan, likely due to a read error. V usage is TRBV11-3 and J usage is TRBJ2-1; 11 nucleotides agree with TRBD2. The CDR3 extends over 16 amino acids. V shed 7 bases, J shed 5 bases, and the junction held 10 bases outside the gene matches. Germline lookup yields CDR1 SGHNT and CDR2 YENEEA. CDR3 bases: TGTGCCAGCACTGATCCGGGACTAGCGGCCAACAATGAGCAGTTCTAC. This sequence encodes CASTDPGLAANNEQFY.

In its sample, this clonotype was seen once. Given a much more abundant clone one base away, this may be a read error. The chain employs TRBV5-1 and TRBJ2-6; TRBD2 matches at 10 bases. Looked up from germline, CDR1 is SGHRS and CDR2 is YFSETQ. The CDR3 has 16 amino acids. V was clipped by 6 bases and J by 1 base; unmatched bases: 4. CDR3 sequence reads: CASNWTSGSGANVLTF. The DNA of the CDR3 is TGCGCCAGCAACTGGACTAGCGGTTCTGGGGCCAACGTCCTGACTTTC.

This clonotype was seen once. One base away lies a much larger clone, so this may be a sequencing read error. The chain combines TRBV28 with TRBJ2-5; no clear D. V lost 7 bases, J lost 3 bases, and 12 bases lay in between. The CDR3 consists of 13 residues. Germline V lookup: CDR1 MDHEN, CDR2 SYDVKM. The CDR3 DNA sequence: TGTGCCAGCATTCCCACGTCAAAAGAGACCCAGTACTTC. Encoded protein: CASIPTSKETQYF.

The chain recombines TRBV28 with TRBJ1-3, with D hard to call. Germline-derived CDR1 and CDR2 are MDHEN and SYDVKM. The V and J ends lost 4 bases and 0 bases respectively, with 10 bases between them. The CDR3 length is 15 residues. CDR3 sequence: CASSSGRRSGNTIYF. DNA of the CDR3: TGTGCCAGCAGTTCGGGCAGACGCTCTGGAAACACCATATATTTT.

Notes on this clonotype: The conserved phenylalanine or tryptophan normally closing the CDR3 is absent here, so this likely arose from a read error. The limits of the CDR3 on the DNA are not certain, so only TCRdb's listed CDR3 is given. This chain joins TRBV13 and TRBJ2-1; the DNA was not used to check the table's D call, TRBD1. Counting both end residues, the CDR3 totals 13 amino acids. Germline lookup yields CDR1 PRHDT and CDR2 FYEKMQ (reference sequence). CDR3 amino acids: CASSRESYNEQFS.

The chain uses TRBV24-1 and TRBJ2-2; 7 positions match TRBD2. This CDR3 is built from 15 residues. CDR1 and CDR2 from the germline V gene are KGHDR and SFDVKD. V was pared by 7 bases and J by 2 bases, with 6 bases of the junction left unmatched. CDR3 in DNA: TGTGCCACCAGGTCATCGGGGGGAAACACCGGGGAGCTGTTTTTT. Its translation: CATRSSGGNTGELFF.

With respect to this clonotype: One end of the junction varies from germline; a read error may be responsible. The chain couples TRBV11-3 to TRBJ1-5; TRBD1 might be the D (5 bases). Per germline, CDR1 SGHNT and CDR2 YENEEA. This CDR3 spans 14 amino acids. The CDR3 bases are TGTGCTAGCAGCTTTACACAGGATGGTAAGGCCCAGCATTTT. It encodes CASSFTQDGKAQHF. The full variable domain, in which reference TRBV11-3 and TRBJ1-5 provide the parts outside the CDR3, is EAGVVQSPRYKIIEKKQPVAFWCNPISGHNTLYWYLQNLGQGPELLIRYENEEAVDDSQLPKDRFSAERLKGVDSTLKIQPAELGDSAVYLCASSFTQDGKAQHFGDGTRLSIL.

The chain combines TRBV28 with TRBJ2-7; the D is unclear. CDR1 MDHEN and CDR2 SYDVKM come from the germline V gene. This CDR3 is 14 amino acids long. Trimming left V 2 bases short and J 6 bases short, with 14 bases between. The CDR3, as DNA: TGTGCCAGCAGTTTACTTGCAGGTTGGGTCGAGCAGTACTTC. It encodes CASSLLAGWVEQYF.

As for this clonotype: Its ends do not fully match the called genes, so a read error is possible. The rearrangement joins TRBV6-6 to TRBJ1-1, with D perhaps matching TRBD1 (5 bases). The CDR3 totals 12 residues. Germline values: CDR1 MNHNY, CDR2 SVGAGI (reference sequence). The CDR3 sequence is CPSNYRGSEAFF. In DNA form, the CDR3 reads TGTCCCAGCAACTACCGGGGGAGTGAAGCTTTCTTT.

The V call is TRBV20-1, the J call TRBJ1-2, with a weak D call TRBD1 (5 bases). Germline assignment: CDR1 DFQATT and CDR2 SNEGSKA (reference sequence). There are 12 residues in the CDR3. Trimming removed 7 bases at V and 3 bases at J, with 12 bases between. CDR3 amino acids: CSVIVQDYGYTF. The CDR3 DNA sequence: TGCAGTGTTATAGTACAGGACTATGGCTACACCTTC.